Listed below are T cell receptor beta chains from one sample, sequenced in a study of blood T cell repertoires in COVID-19. Using immunoSEQ multiplex PCR, the repertoire was profiled, and TCRdb retains in-frame clones only, with some absent. Among some 380,000 clones listed, 70% to 85% were seen once. Sequenced material: peripheral blood. Every receptor here comes from a human donor with acute or convalescent COVID-19. The donor label of this sample is uncertain. CDR3s include the opening cysteine and the closing phenylalanine or tryptophan. Fields, in order: D gene, J gene, clone size, V gene, CDR3 protein, CDR3 DNA. The D gene is left open where the match is weak. Not all rows give a size; the values are once, few, many and, for expanded clones, a class.

D: -
J: TRBJ1-4
size: -
V: TRBV18
CDR3: CASSLRGATNEKLFF
DNA: TGTGCCAGCTCACTACGGGGTGCAACTAATGAAAAACTGTTTTTT

D: TRBD1
J: TRBJ1-4
size: -
V: TRBV29-1
CDR3: CSASGQGGQNEKLFF
DNA: TGCAGCGCCTCGGGACAGGGGGGTCAAAATGAAAAACTGTTTTTT

D: TRBD1
J: TRBJ1-3
size: few
V: TRBV7-9
CDR3: CASSPGTGHGNTIYF
DNA: TGTGCCAGCAGCCCCGGGACAGGGCATGGAAACACCATATATTTT

D: TRBD1
J: TRBJ1-3
size: -
V: TRBV19
CDR3: CASRGQGSGNTIYF
DNA: TGTGCCAGTAGGGGACAGGGTTCAGGAAACACCATATATTTT

D: TRBD1
J: TRBJ1-2
size: -
V: TRBV10-3
CDR3: CAISETGDGYTF
DNA: TGTGCCATCAGTGAGACAGGGGATGGCTACACCTTC

D: -
J: TRBJ2-1
size: -
V: TRBV5-8
CDR3: CASRIKASNNEQFF
DNA: TGTGCCAGTCGCATCAAAGCCTCAAACAATGAGCAGTTCTTC

D: -
J: TRBJ2-7
size: -
V: TRBV5-8
CDR3: CASSLPGFVYEQYF
DNA: TGTGCCAGCAGCTTGCCAGGGTTTGTCTACGAGCAGTACTTC

D: TRBD1
J: TRBJ2-7
size: -
V: TRBV7-2
CDR3: CASSRGQEYEQYF
DNA: TGTGCCAGCAGCCGGGGACAGGAGTACGAGCAGTACTTC

D: TRBD1
J: TRBJ1-1
size: -
V: TRBV28
CDR3: CASSFSGGSNTEAFF
DNA: TGTGCCAGCAGTTTTTCAGGGGGATCGAACACTGAAGCTTTCTTT

D: -
J: TRBJ1-1
size: -
V: TRBV18
CDR3: CASSNGQNTEAFF
DNA: TGTGCCAGCTCAAACGGACAGAACACTGAAGCTTTCTTT

D: -
J: TRBJ1-1
size: -
V: TRBV7-9
CDR3: CASSLTTGTEAFF
DNA: TGTGCCAGCAGCTTGACAACAGGGACTGAAGCTTTCTTT

D: -
J: TRBJ1-5
size: -
V: TRBV19
CDR3: CASNSRGTPGNQPQHF
DNA: TGTGCCAGTAATAGCCGAGGGACTCCCGGCAATCAGCCCCAGCATTTT

D: -
J: TRBJ2-7
size: once
V: TRBV9
CDR3: CASSPDGSSYEQYF
DNA: TGTGCCAGCAGCCCAGACGGGAGCTCCTACGAGCAGTACTTC

D: TRBD1
J: TRBJ1-2
size: -
V: TRBV28
CDR3: CASSWPLGQGTHGYTF
DNA: TGTGCCAGCAGTTGGCCCTTAGGACAGGGGACCCATGGCTACACCTTC

D: TRBD2
J: TRBJ2-1
size: few
V: TRBV5-1
CDR3: CASSLAAGGLMNEQFF
DNA: TGCGCCAGCAGCTTGGCGGCGGGAGGGCTGATGAATGAGCAGTTCTTC

D: -
J: TRBJ1-4
size: -
V: TRBV3-1/TRBV3-2
CDR3: CASSQVAGFNEKLFF
DNA: TGTGCCAGCAGCCAAGTAGCCGGATTTAATGAAAAACTGTTTTTT

D: TRBD2
J: TRBJ2-1
size: -
V: TRBV5-4
CDR3: CASSPGTSVSYNEQFF
DNA: TGTGCCAGCAGCCCGGGGACTAGCGTGTCCTACAATGAGCAGTTCTTC

D: -
J: TRBJ1-4
size: few
V: TRBV11-2
CDR3: CASSQLQGPSEKLFF
DNA: TGTGCCAGCAGCCAACTACAGGGTCCGAGCGAAAAACTGTTTTTT

D: TRBD1
J: TRBJ1-2
size: -
V: TRBV6-5
CDR3: CASRLTGFGGYTF
DNA: TGTGCCAGCAGACTGACAGGGTTCGGTGGCTACACCTTC

D: TRBD1
J: TRBJ1-1
size: -
V: TRBV15
CDR3: CATSNPLDRGIENTEAFF
DNA: TGTGCCACCAGCAATCCCTTGGACAGGGGGATAGAGAACACTGAAGCTTTCTTT

D: TRBD2
J: TRBJ2-1
size: -
V: TRBV5-1
CDR3: CASSLGGGASYNEQFF
DNA: TGCGCCAGCAGCTTGGGCGGGGGGGCTAGCTACAATGAGCAGTTCTTC

D: -
J: TRBJ2-1
size: -
V: TRBV28
CDR3: CASSLVQGHNEQFF
DNA: TGTGCCAGCAGTTTGGTACAGGGACACAATGAGCAGTTCTTC

D: TRBD1
J: TRBJ2-5
size: -
V: TRBV7-9
CDR3: CASSYTGTGKTQYF
DNA: TGTGCCAGCAGCTACACCGGGACAGGGAAGACCCAGTACTTC

D: -
J: TRBJ1-3
size: few
V: TRBV30
CDR3: CAWSVVRGTGNTIYF
DNA: TGTGCCTGGAGTGTAGTGCGGGGAACTGGAAACACCATATATTTT

D: TRBD1
J: TRBJ1-2
size: -
V: TRBV18
CDR3: CASSPLGQNYGYTF
DNA: TGTGCCAGCTCCCCACTGGGACAGAACTATGGCTACACCTTC

D: -
J: TRBJ1-2
size: few
V: TRBV29-1
CDR3: CSVEERQGNYGYTF
DNA: TGCAGCGTTGAAGAACGGCAGGGAAACTATGGCTACACCTTC

D: -
J: TRBJ1-5
size: -
V: TRBV7-8
CDR3: CASSFQLLNQPQHF
DNA: TGTGCCAGCAGCTTCCAACTCCTAAATCAGCCCCAGCATTTT

D: -
J: TRBJ1-1
size: -
V: TRBV5-1
CDR3: CASSLVPNTEAFF
DNA: TGCGCCAGCAGCTTGGTCCCTAACACTGAAGCTTTCTTT

D: TRBD2
J: TRBJ2-1
size: -
V: TRBV28
CDR3: CASTEQGLVSYNEQFF
DNA: TGTGCCAGCACCGAGCAAGGACTAGTATCCTACAATGAGCAGTTCTTC

D: TRBD1
J: TRBJ1-1
size: -
V: TRBV27
CDR3: CASSLLDRANTEAFF
DNA: TGTGCCAGCAGTTTATTGGACAGGGCGAACACTGAAGCTTTCTTT

D: TRBD2
J: TRBJ2-1
size: -
V: TRBV29-1
CDR3: CSVEAAGAPLYEQFF
DNA: TGCAGCGTTGAGGCGGCGGGAGCCCCTTTATATGAGCAGTTCTTC

D: -
J: TRBJ1-2
size: -
V: TRBV12-3/TRBV12-4
CDR3: CASSFHSGGYTF
DNA: TGTGCCAGCAGTTTTCATTCAGGGGGCTACACCTTC

D: -
J: TRBJ1-2
size: -
V: TRBV5-1
CDR3: CASSLRGNYGYTF
DNA: TGCGCCAGCAGCTTAAGGGGCAACTATGGCTACACCTTC

D: -
J: TRBJ2-6
size: -
V: TRBV19
CDR3: CASSIVYGAGANVLTF
DNA: TGTGCCAGTAGTATAGTCTACGGGGCTGGGGCCAACGTCCTGACTTTC

D: TRBD1
J: TRBJ1-1
size: -
V: TRBV5-1
CDR3: CASSREVRPAGGLEAFF
DNA: TGCGCCAGCAGTCGAGAAGTCAGGCCGGCAGGGGGCCTTGAAGCTTTCTTT

D: -
J: TRBJ2-7
size: -
V: TRBV21-1
CDR3: CASSKGGLAGGLYEQYF
DNA: TGTGCCAGCAGCAAAGGTGGACTAGCGGGAGGGTTATACGAGCAGTACTTC

D: -
J: TRBJ1-1
size: -
V: TRBV4-1
CDR3: CASSQGRGTVATEAFF
DNA: TGCGCCAGCAGCCAAGGGAGGGGTACCGTGGCCACTGAAGCTTTCTTT

D: -
J: TRBJ1-2
size: -
V: TRBV7-6
CDR3: CASSAQGPYGYTF
DNA: TGTGCCAGCAGCGCACAGGGTCCCTATGGCTACACCTTC

D: TRBD1
J: TRBJ1-6
size: -
V: TRBV5-4
CDR3: CASRPEGAPNSPLHF
DNA: TGTGCCAGCAGACCGGAGGGGGCACCTAATTCACCCCTCCACTTT

D: TRBD1
J: TRBJ1-1
size: -
V: TRBV28
CDR3: CATTGTGGTEAFF
DNA: TGTGCCACCACGGGGACAGGGGGCACTGAAGCTTTCTTT

D: TRBD1
J: TRBJ2-5
size: few
V: TRBV29-1
CDR3: CSVEDVGQGETQYF
DNA: TGCAGCGTTGAAGACGTGGGACAGGGGGAGACCCAGTACTTC

D: -
J: TRBJ1-3
size: -
V: TRBV3-1/TRBV3-2
CDR3: CASKDSYSGNTIYF
DNA: TGTGCCAGCAAAGACAGTTACTCTGGAAACACCATATATTTT

D: -
J: TRBJ1-1
size: -
V: TRBV29-1
CDR3: CSARMNTEAFF
DNA: TGCAGCGCCAGAATGAACACTGAAGCTTTCTTT

D: TRBD1
J: TRBJ1-5
size: few
V: TRBV5-1
CDR3: CASSYGQGINQPQHF
DNA: TGCGCCAGCAGCTATGGACAGGGCATCAATCAGCCCCAGCATTTT

D: -
J: TRBJ2-3
size: -
V: TRBV5-1
CDR3: CASSLAGRPTDTQYF
DNA: TGCGCCAGCAGCTTGGCCGGCAGGCCCACAGATACGCAGTATTTT

D: -
J: TRBJ1-2
size: -
V: TRBV20-1
CDR3: CSASSRTNYGYTF
DNA: TGCAGTGCTAGTTCTAGGACAAACTATGGCTACACCTTC